This record covers a single TCR beta chain. Its antigen is as yet unknown. These data belong to a study of shared clonotypes between healthy human individuals. The overall study: Three plates were used per donor for CD4 naive, three for CD4 memory, two for CD8 naive and one for CD8 memory. Study-level findings and limits: For sorted subsets, rarefaction showed incomplete sequencing despite large depth. Between a handful of donors, naive CD4 clonotypes were shared at a level of around 4.9%.

The study drew its donors from healthy HIV-negative adults without recent acute infections or vaccinations. Some clones are missing from TCRdb's copy, which holds only in-frame ones; the method was immunoSEQ multiplex PCR. The sample consists of around 600,000 clones, more than 95% of them appearing once. The germline V gene has CDR1 LNHDA and CDR2 SQIVND (reference sequence). This CDR3 is 15 amino acids long. Trimming removed 1 base at V and 7 bases at J, with 13 bases between. Sequencing input: naive CD4+ T cells sorted from blood. Subset here: CD45RA+ positively selected. The sequence derives from a woman aged 25 to 39 in good health. V usage is TRBV19 and J usage is TRBJ1-4, with a weak D call TRBD1 (5 bases). The CDR3 spells CASSIVPRVGEKLFF. In nucleotides, the CDR3 is TGTGCCAGTAGTATAGTCCCCAGGGTCGGTGAAAAACTGTTTTTT. The full variable domain, in which reference TRBV19 and TRBJ1-4 provide the parts outside the CDR3, is DGGITQSPKYLFRKEGQNVTLSCEQNLNHDAMYWYRQDPGQGLRLIYYSQIVNDFQKGDIAEGYSVSREKKESFPLTVTSAQKNPTAFYLCASSIVPRVGEKLFFGSGTQLSVL.